Included here is one TCR beta chain sequence, with context. Its antigen remains unknown. These data originate in a study of a mutant IDH1 vaccine in newly diagnosed glioma. Here immunoSEQ multiplex PCR was the method, and the copy in TCRdb shows in-frame clones only, minus some. The sample yields around 60,000 clones, approximately 88% seen once. The CDR3 spans 15 residues. Germline-derived CDR1 and CDR2 are SGHNT and YYREEE (reference sequence). Trimming removed 5 bases from V and 5 bases from J; junction bases left unmatched: 7. Indicated time point: week 11, during vaccination. In the vaccine, a single dose held 300 ug of the mutant IDH1 20-mer peptide, along with topical imiquimod. The donors' diagnosis was new WHO grade 3 or 4 astrocytoma that was IDH1-mutant and ATRX-lost.

The chain couples TRBV5-4 to TRBJ2-7; 13 bases line up with TRBD2. The specimen was PBMCs, collected from a glioma patient whose treatment included an IDH1 peptide vaccine. The sequence was collected from a woman aged 45-65 years with glioma. CDR3 in amino acids: CASRAGTSGEHEQYF. The CDR3 coding sequence is TGTGCCAGCAGGGCCGGGACTAGCGGGGAACACGAGCAGTACTTC.